One sample yielded the 28 T cell receptor beta chains listed below, sequenced in a study of monozygotic twins with inflammatory bowel disease. TCRdb re-analyzed the 5' RACE reads; it lists each CDR3 protein once, without DNA. The sample totals 110,000 to 150,000 distinct CDR3 sequences. Sequencing used blood. The origin of the receptors is a human donor with ulcerative colitis or Crohn's disease, or a healthy co-twin of an affected twin (not recorded which).

V is TRBV5-1 and J is TRBJ2-1; absent DNA, TCRdb's TRBD1 call cannot be checked. The germline CDR1 and CDR2 sequences are SGHRS and YFSETQ. This CDR3 spans 14 amino acids. CDR3 loop: CASSLGQGVYEQFF.

The chain employs TRBV5-6 and TRBJ1-1; TCRdb's D call of TRBD1 is untestable without DNA. The CDR3 totals 16 residues. From germline, CDR1 is SGHDT and CDR2 YYEEEE. The CDR3 is CASSFQTGTHYTEAFF.

This chain joins TRBV3-1 and TRBJ2-7; TCRdb selects TRBD2, and the lack of DNA leaves this call unchecked. In germline, CDR1 is LGHDT, CDR2 YNNKEL (reference sequence). CDR3 length: 14 residues. The CDR3 loop is CASSQPLAGGEQYF.

This chain connects TRBV5-1 to TRBJ1-4. The CDR3 spans 15 residues. Germline V lookup: CDR1 SGHRS, CDR2 YFSETQ. The CDR3 sequence: CASSRPEQTNEKLFF.

The chain carries TRBV29-1 and TRBJ1-2; the D call of TRBD1 rests on TCRdb alone, since no DNA is present to check it. Germline-derived CDR1 and CDR2 are SQVTM and ANQGSEA. The CDR3 is made up of 12 amino acids. This CDR3 reads CSVRRGLVGYTF.

The gene calls are TRBV20-1 and TRBJ2-7; checking the TCRdb D call of TRBD2 is not possible without DNA. This CDR3 region has 14 residues. CDR1 and CDR2 (germline): DFQATT, SNEGSKA (reference sequence). The CDR3 region is CSARDLGLADEQYF.

The genes are TRBV29-1 and TRBJ2-1; TCRdb calls TRBD2, which cannot be checked without DNA. CDR3 length: 13 amino acids. CDR1 and CDR2 (germline): SQVTM, ANQGSEA. The CDR3: CSVVRLGGNEQFF.

The chain has TRBV6-5 and TRBJ2-6. The CDR3 spans 15 residues. Per germline, CDR1 MNHEY and CDR2 SVGAGI. The CDR3 sequence: CASSYRSSGANVLTF.

The rearrangement links TRBV7-9 to TRBJ1-1. Germline V gene sequence: CDR1 SEHNR, CDR2 FQNEAQ (reference sequence). The CDR3 length is 14 residues. The CDR3 loop reads CASSLGSSGTEAFF.

The chain couples TRBV19 to TRBJ1-1. The CDR3 has 15 residues. Germline V gives CDR1 LNHDA, CDR2 SQIVND (reference sequence). Here the CDR3 reads CASSMPSRANTEAFF.

The rearrangement joins TRBV3-1 to TRBJ2-5; TCRdb's D call of TRBD2 is untestable without DNA. The V gene's germline CDR1 is LGHDT and CDR2 YNNKEL (reference sequence). The CDR3 is 18 residues long. CDR3 region: CASSQGLPSGRAGETQYF.

The V gene is TRBV29-1, the J gene TRBJ2-7; TCRdb's D call, TRBD1, is unchecked because there is no DNA. The CDR3 sequence is 12 residues long. The germline V gene has CDR1 SQVTM and CDR2 ANQGSEA. The CDR3 sequence: CSVARDGYEQYF.

The rearrangement uses TRBV3-1 and TRBJ2-5. The CDR3 runs to 14 residues. Germline V gene sequence: CDR1 LGHDT, CDR2 YNNKEL (reference sequence). The CDR3: CASSHAGLQETQYF.

This chain connects TRBV7-9 to TRBJ1-6. The CDR3 spans 12 residues. Per the germline V gene, CDR1 is SEHNR and CDR2 is FQNEAQ (reference sequence). The CDR3 loop is CASSLQNSPLHF.

The chain carries TRBV7-8 and TRBJ2-7; the D call of TRBD2 rests on TCRdb alone, since no DNA is present to check it. The CDR3 is 16 residues long. Germline CDR1 SGHVS, CDR2 FQNEAQ. CDR3 sequence reads: CASSFPLAGGTYEQYF.

The J gene is TRBJ2-7, the V gene TRBV10-3; TCRdb selects TRBD1, and the lack of DNA leaves this call unchecked. Germline V gene sequence: CDR1 ENHRY, CDR2 SYGVKD. There are 14 residues in the CDR3. CDR3 sequence: CAITGTESSYEQYF.

V and J are TRBV5-1 and TRBJ2-5; TCRdb's D gene call, TRBD2, goes unchecked for lack of DNA. Looked up from germline, CDR1 is SGHRS and CDR2 is YFSETQ. The CDR3 sequence is 15 residues long. The CDR3 sequence: CASSFGTASGETQYF.

The chain has TRBV12-3 or TRBV12-4 and TRBJ1-2; TCRdb's D call, TRBD1, is unchecked because there is no DNA. This CDR3 contains 14 residues. The CDR3 here is CASNDRKALGGYTF.

This sequence joins TRBV12-3 or TRBV12-4 and TRBJ1-1; as DNA is missing, the TRBD1 call by TCRdb cannot be tested. The CDR3 runs to 15 residues. CDR3: CASSFGRVKNTEAFF.

J is TRBJ2-1 and V is TRBV27. Germline assignment: CDR1 MNHEY and CDR2 SMNVEV (reference sequence). This CDR3 has 16 residues. The CDR3 is CASSLSSSWQYNEQFF.

J is TRBJ2-4 and V is TRBV4-1. CDR3 size: 15 residues. CDR1 is MGHRA, CDR2 YSYEKL, per germline. Here the CDR3 reads CASSHVADPKNIQYF.

The chain links TRBV10-3 to TRBJ2-4; TCRdb proposes TRBD2, but this gene call is untestable without DNA. The CDR3 has 17 residues. The germline V gene has CDR1 ENHRY and CDR2 SYGVKD. Here the CDR3 reads CAISSAGGEVSENIQYF.

The V and J genes are TRBV18 and TRBJ1-4; TCRdb names TRBD1, which stays unverified in the absence of DNA. The CDR3 is 12 residues long. Looked up from germline, CDR1 is KGHSH and CDR2 is LQKENI. CDR3 sequence reads: CASSRQEEKLFF.

The chain combines TRBV30 with TRBJ1-4; TCRdb indicates TRBD1, and absent DNA this call remains unverified. Germline V gene sequence: CDR1 GTSNPN, CDR2 SVGIG (reference sequence). This CDR3 comprises 14 residues. CDR3: CAWDRGSEGEKLFF.

This chain joins TRBV29-1 and TRBJ2-7; lacking DNA, the TRBD1 call made by TCRdb goes unchecked. The CDR3 runs 15 residues. Per the germline V gene, CDR1 is SQVTM and CDR2 is ANQGSEA. CDR3 sequence reads: CSALIGGGSPHEQYF.

This chain links TRBV5-1 with TRBJ1-1; TCRdb calls TRBD1, which cannot be checked without DNA. The CDR3 has 16 residues. From germline, CDR1 is SGHRS and CDR2 YFSETQ. CDR3 amino acids: CASSMNGGRVNTEAFF.

The V and J genes are TRBV5-1 and TRBJ1-3; TCRdb designates TRBD1, a call that cannot be tested without DNA. The CDR3 runs 18 residues. Germline V gene lookup returns CDR1 SGHRS and CDR2 YFSETQ. CDR3 region: CASTDSSTGSSSGNTIYF. Together with reference TRBV5-1 and TRBJ1-3, the CDR3 gives the full variable domain: KAGVTQTPRYLIKTRGQQVTLSCSPISGHRSVSWYQQTPGQGLQFLFEYFSETQRNKGNFPGRFSGRQFSNSRSEMNVSTLELGDSALYLCASTDSSTGSSSGNTIYFGEGSWLTVV.

The CDR3 region is CASSPYHEQYF. The chain joins TRBV11-2 to TRBJ2-7. The CDR3 loop spans 11 amino acids. CDR1 and CDR2 (germline): SGHAT, FQNNGV.